The entry below describes one T cell receptor beta chain. This sample stems from a study of blood T cell repertoires in COVID-19. Study-level background: Whether acute or convalescent, the COVID-19 samples came from the United States, Italy and Spain. T cells, B-cell-depleted T cells, or PBMCs supplied cDNA or gDNA.

Method: immunoSEQ multiplex PCR; TCRdb's copy keeps in-frame clones and lacks some. The sample has approximately 140,000 clones, 88% seen once; the top ten hold about 1.5%. CDR3 length: 14 residues. The germline gives CDR1 MGHRA, CDR2 YSYEKL. V was cut by 4 bases and J by 1 base, with 10 bases left in between. The clonotype was recovered from a woman aged 60-70 years with acute or convalescent COVID-19. The material sequenced was peripheral blood. This chain links TRBV4-1 with TRBJ2-5; D is perhaps TRBD1 (5 bases). DNA for the CDR3: TGCGCCAGCAGCCCCCGACAGATCCAAGAGACCCAGTACTTC. This codes for CASSPRQIQETQYF.